The 19 T cell receptor beta chains in this list originate from one sample, sequenced in a study of blood T cell repertoires in COVID-19. Measured with immunoSEQ multiplex PCR; TCRdb has only the in-frame clones, and not every one. Here the sample spans approximately 120,000 clones, 85% being singletons. The specimen sequenced was peripheral blood. These receptors all come from an elderly woman with acute or convalescent COVID-19.

Turning to this clone: The germline gene is not matched at one end of the junction; a read error may be the cause. J is TRBJ2-1 and V is TRBV7-7; 7 bases are shared with TRBD2. The V gene's germline CDR1 is SSHAT and CDR2 FNYEAQ (reference sequence). This CDR3 region has 19 residues. As DNA, the CDR3 is TGTGCTAGCAGCCCGGGCGTCCCTAGCGGACTCATGAAATACAATGAGCAGTTCTTC. It yields the protein CASSPGVPSGLMKYNEQFF.

V usage is TRBV6-5 and J usage is TRBJ1-2; TRBD1 matches at 7 bases. Trimming at V came to 6 bases and at J to 2 bases, leaving 3 bases not matched to a gene. The CDR3 is 13 residues long. CDR1 is MNHEY, CDR2 SVGAGI, per germline. This CDR3 is CASRGQPNYGYTF. The CDR3 nucleotides read TGTGCCAGCAGGGGACAGCCAAACTATGGCTACACCTTC.

V gene TRBV28 combines with J gene TRBJ1-4; D gene ambiguous. The CDR3 spans 12 residues. The germline CDR1 and CDR2 sequences are MDHEN and SYDVKM. V lost 7 bases to trimming and J lost 3 bases, with 6 bases between them. The CDR3 nucleotides read TGTGCCAGCAAGAGGGCTAATGAAAAACTGTTTTTT. Its translation is CASKRANEKLFF.

In this sample, this clone turned up a few times. The chain has TRBV4-1 and TRBJ2-1, with TRBD2 identical over 15 bases. V shed 4 bases, J shed 4 bases, and the junction held 5 bases outside the gene matches. Per the germline V gene, CDR1 is MGHRA and CDR2 is YSYEKL. The CDR3 contains 17 residues. The CDR3 protein is CASSPRTSGGGYNEQFF. The CDR3 bases are TGCGCCAGCAGCCCTCGGACTAGCGGGGGGGGGTACAATGAGCAGTTCTTC.

The chain recombines TRBV4-1 with TRBJ1-6, with no clear D. The length of the CDR3 is 15 residues. V was clipped by 1 base and J by 1 base, with 5 bases between them. Germline V gives CDR1 MGHRA, CDR2 YSYEKL. CDR3 bases: TGCGCCAGCAGCCAAGGGGAGTCCTATAATTCACCCCTCCACTTT. Protein sequence: CASSQGESYNSPLHF.

The sample holds a few counts of this clone. The chain employs TRBV4-2 and TRBJ2-2; the D is unclear. Looked up from germline, CDR1 is LGHNA and CDR2 is YNFKEQ. The CDR3 has 14 residues. V was clipped by 6 bases and J by 0 bases, with 8 bases between them. CDR3: CASSSQANTGELFF. CDR3 DNA: TGTGCCAGCAGTTCACAAGCGAACACCGGGGAGCTGTTTTTT.

This sequence joins TRBV6-1 and TRBJ1-6; unclear D gene. This CDR3 has 13 amino acids. V was clipped by 0 bases and J by 9 bases, with 6 bases between them. The V gene's germline CDR1 is MNHNS and CDR2 SASEGT. The CDR3 sequence: CASSEAAISPLHF. The CDR3 DNA reads as TGTGCCAGCAGTGAAGCGGCAATTTCACCCCTCCACTTT.

The rearrangement uses TRBV19 and TRBJ2-6; possibly TRBD2 for D (5 bases). The CDR3 contains 15 residues. V was trimmed by 9 bases and J by 4 bases, leaving 16 bases between them. In germline, CDR1 is LNHDA, CDR2 SQIVND (reference sequence). The DNA of the CDR3 is TGTGCCAGCCAACTCGCGGGCGCGGGGGCCAACGTCCTGACTTTC. This encodes CASQLAGAGANVLTF.

The gene calls are TRBV3-1 (or the pseudogene TRBV3-2) and TRBJ2-3; TRBD2 matches at 8 bases. CDR1 is LGHDT and CDR2 is YNNKEL in the germline V gene (reference sequence). This CDR3 region has 17 residues. Losses at the gene ends were 4 bases for V and 0 bases for J; bases not matched to a gene: 9. This CDR3 is CASSLPGLAVSTDTQYF. CDR3 nucleotides: TGTGCCAGCAGCCTACCCGGACTAGCAGTTAGCACAGATACGCAGTATTTT.

The chain has TRBV11-2 and TRBJ2-1; 8 bases align to TRBD2. The CDR3 spans 18 residues. In germline, CDR1 is SGHAT, CDR2 FQNNGV. The trim removed 1 base at V and 4 bases at J, leaving 12 bases unmatched. The CDR3 reads CASSLVGGAGVLYNEQFF. In nucleotides, the CDR3 is TGTGCCAGCAGCTTAGTAGGCGGAGCGGGGGTTTTGTACAATGAGCAGTTCTTC.

The rearrangement uses TRBV7-2 and TRBJ1-5; D is undetermined. V lost 6 bases and J lost 6, with 15 bases in between. The length of the CDR3 is 14 residues. CDR1 and CDR2 (germline): SGHTA, FQGNSA. The CDR3 DNA is TGTGCCAGCAGTTCTGCGGCGGCTCCTCAGCCCCAGCATTTT. Translating gives CASSSAAAPQPQHF.

The chain recombines TRBV14 with TRBJ1-5; D remains unclear. Germline CDR1 is SGHDN and CDR2 is FVKESK. V lost 5 bases and J lost 7, with 12 bases in between. The length of the CDR3 is 13 residues. In nucleotides, the CDR3 is TGTGCCAGCAGCGCAGGCCCTTGGCAGCCCCAGCATTTT. Amino acids: CASSAGPWQPQHF.

The chain recombines TRBV3-1 (or the pseudogene TRBV3-2) with TRBJ2-7; 11 bases agree with TRBD2. CDR3 length: 15 amino acids. The junction had 2 bases not matched to a gene; V was cut back by 4 bases and J by 0 bases. The germline V gene encodes CDR1 LGHDT and CDR2 YNNKEL (reference sequence). Here the CDR3 reads CASSRSGGVSYEQYF. The CDR3 bases are TGTGCCAGCAGCCGTAGCGGGGGGGTCTCCTACGAGCAGTACTTC.

The chain is built from TRBV2 and TRBJ1-2; 8 nucleotides agree with TRBD1. Germline CDR1 and CDR2: SNHLY and FYNNEI. The ends lost 5 bases at V and 8 bases at J; junction bases unmatched: 10. CDR3 length: 14 residues. The CDR3 protein is CASSTQGDGEGYTF. CDR3 bases: TGTGCCAGCAGTACACAGGGGGACGGTGAGGGCTACACCTTC.

The gene calls are TRBV20-1 and TRBJ1-2; TRBD1 matches at 7 bases. Germline CDR1 DFQATT, CDR2 SNEGSKA (reference sequence). V lost 6 bases, J lost 7 bases, and 5 bases stayed unmatched. The length of the CDR3 is 11 residues. As DNA, the CDR3 is TGCAGTGCCACAGGGGCAGTTGGCTACACCTTC. It specifies CSATGAVGYTF.

The V call is TRBV5-4, the J call TRBJ1-1; TRBD1 matches at 9 bases. Unmatched junction bases numbered 7, after V lost 3 bases and J lost 1 base. CDR3 length: 16 amino acids. From germline, CDR1 is SGHNT and CDR2 YYREEE (reference sequence). The CDR3 sequence: CASSWGEGQGNTEAFF. The CDR3 DNA sequence: TGTGCCAGCAGCTGGGGGGAGGGACAGGGGAACACTGAAGCTTTCTTT.

The genes are TRBV6-5 and TRBJ1-2; TRBD1 agrees at 9 bases. J gave up 5 bases and V 8 bases, and 3 bases lay outside the gene matches. The CDR3 covers 12 residues. The V gene's germline CDR1 is MNHEY and CDR2 SVGAGI. The CDR3 reads CASGDRVYGYTF. CDR3 in DNA: TGTGCCAGCGGGGACAGGGTGTATGGCTACACCTTC.

The chain employs TRBV10-3 and TRBJ2-7; D possibly corresponds to TRBD1 (6 bases). The CDR3 has 16 residues. Per germline, CDR1 ENHRY and CDR2 SYGVKD. Trimming took off 8 bases at V and 0 bases at J, with 20 bases between the two ends. The CDR3 sequence: CAIADPGTTSSYEQYV. DNA for the CDR3: TGTGCCATCGCGGACCCTGGGACAACGAGCTCCTACGAGCAGTACGTC.

This clone came up once. The CDR3 bases are TGTGCCAGCAGCTTAGTTGGACTCGACGGAAACACCATATATTTT. Its translation is CASSLVGLDGNTIYF. The chain uses TRBV11-2 and TRBJ1-3; D not certain. Trimming took off 1 base at V and 4 bases at J, with 11 bases between the two ends. Germline CDR1 is SGHAT and CDR2 is FQNNGV. CDR3 size: 15 residues. The entire variable domain, with the rest obtained from reference TRBV11-2 and TRBJ1-3, is as follows: EAGVAQSPRYKIIEKRQSVAFWCNPISGHATLYWYQQILGQGPKLLIQFQNNGVVDDSQLPKDRFSAERLKGVDSTLKIQPAKLEDSAVYLCASSLVGLDGNTIYFGEGSWLTVV.